These 21 T cell receptor beta chains share one sample of origin, sequenced in a study of T-cell memory formation after mild COVID-19. From the 5' RACE reads, TCRdb called clonotypes with MiXCR, one entry per CDR3 protein. The table has fewer than 700,000 distinct CDR3 sequences, roughly 21% seen once. The sequenced sample consisted of PBMCs or a T cell subset sorted from them (not recorded which). Every receptor here comes from an adult woman who had mild COVID-19 (a few samples of this study predate the infection). Cell type and time point are not known.

This clonotype was detected only a few times. The chain links TRBV5-1 to TRBJ2-2, with 7 bases aligning to TRBD1. CDR1 is SGHRS, CDR2 YFSETQ, per germline. The V segment lost 2 bases and the J segment 2 bases; nucleotides outside the gene matches: 12. The CDR3 runs 18 residues. This CDR3 reads CASSLGDRLAGNTGELFF. CDR3 bases: TGCGCCAGCAGCTTAGGGGACAGACTTGCAGGAAACACCGGGGAGCTGTTTTTT. Using reference TRBV5-1 and TRBJ2-2 for the parts outside the CDR3, the full variable domain is KAGVTQTPRYLIKTRGQQVTLSCSPISGHRSVSWYQQTPGQGLQFLFEYFSETQRNKGNFPGRFSGRQFSNSRSEMNVSTLELGDSALYLCASSLGDRLAGNTGELFFGEGSRLTVL.

This clonotype came up a few times. The V gene is TRBV4-3, the J gene TRBJ2-7, with 8 bases lining up with TRBD2. Looked up from germline, CDR1 is LGHNA and CDR2 is YSLEER. The CDR3 has 15 residues. Germline trimming cut 0 bases from V and 6 bases from J; bases unmatched to any gene: 7. CDR3: CASSQETAGAGEQYF. CDR3 coding DNA: TGCGCCAGCAGCCAAGAAACAGCGGGAGCGGGCGAGCAGTACTTC.

The V and J genes are TRBV20-1 and TRBJ2-5; 14 bases agree with TRBD2. The CDR3 contains 15 residues. The J segment lost 2 bases and the V segment lost 5 bases, leaving 4 bases of the junction unmatched. Germline assignment: CDR1 DFQATT and CDR2 SNEGSKA (reference sequence). In nucleotides, the CDR3 is TGCAGTGCTCCGGGACTAGCGGGGGCTCAAGAGACCCAGTACTTC. This encodes CSAPGLAGAQETQYF.

The chain couples TRBV12-3 or TRBV12-4 to TRBJ2-2; 8 bases fit TRBD2. This CDR3 is built from 14 residues. Losses at the gene ends were 1 base for V and 9 bases for J; bases not matched to a gene: 4. The CDR3 nucleotides read TGTGCCAGCAGTTTAGGGACTAGCCTTCGGGAGCTGTTTTTT. This translates into CASSLGTSLRELFF.

This clonotype was seen a handful of times. This chain joins TRBV18 and TRBJ2-2, with 8 positions matching TRBD2. The V segment lost 6 bases and the J segment 4 bases; nucleotides outside the gene matches: 7. Germline V CDR1 and CDR2: KGHSH, LQKENI. This CDR3 has 15 amino acids. The chain's CDR3 is CASSQGLAPTGELFF. Here the CDR3 DNA reads TGTGCCAGCTCTCAAGGACTAGCTCCCACCGGGGAGCTGTTTTTT.

V usage is TRBV4-1 and J usage is TRBJ2-3; D ambiguous. Germline loops: CDR1 MGHRA, CDR2 YSYEKL. V dropped 1 base and J dropped 4 bases, with 9 bases sitting between them. This CDR3 contains 14 residues. Here the CDR3 reads CASSQAPDADTQYF. CDR3 bases: TGCGCCAGCAGCCAAGCCCCCGACGCAGATACGCAGTATTTT.

The CDR3 here is CASSVAGGPSDTQYF. DNA of the CDR3: TGTGCCAGCAGCGTAGCGGGGGGGCCATCAGATACGCAGTATTTT. This rearrangement joins TRBV9 to TRBJ2-3, with 8 bases identical to TRBD2. V shed 0 bases and J 4 bases; nucleotides not matched to a gene: 4. Germline loops: CDR1 SGDLS, CDR2 YYNGEE. The CDR3 sequence is 15 residues long.

V gene TRBV3-1 combines with J gene TRBJ2-1; D ambiguous. Trimming stripped 0 bases from V and 4 bases from J, with 4 bases between. The germline V gene encodes CDR1 LGHDT and CDR2 YNNKEL (reference sequence). The CDR3 totals 13 residues. The CDR3: CASSQEIYNEQFF. CDR3 nucleotides: TGTGCCAGCAGCCAAGAGATATACAATGAGCAGTTCTTC.

V and J are TRBV13 and TRBJ2-3, with TRBD2 matching 13 bases. Germline CDR1 is PRHDT and CDR2 is FYEKMQ (reference sequence). The CDR3 runs 17 residues. Unmatched junction bases numbered 9, after V lost 3 bases and J lost 6 bases. The CDR3 sequence: CASSFRTSGSVVDTQYF. The CDR3 DNA is TGTGCCAGCAGCTTTAGGACTAGCGGGAGTGTGGTGGATACGCAGTATTTT.

V gene TRBV7-6 combines with J gene TRBJ2-1, with D maybe TRBD2 (7 bases). Germline-derived CDR1 and CDR2 are SGHVS and FNYEAQ. Trimming took 1 base from V and 9 from J, leaving 22 bases between them. The CDR3 is 17 amino acids. Here the CDR3 reads CASSLVGIGGAEGEQFF. The CDR3 nucleotides read TGTGCCAGCAGCTTAGTGGGGATTGGGGGGGCCGAGGGTGAGCAGTTCTTC.

This chain joins TRBV3-1 and TRBJ2-1; TRBD1 matches at 12 bases. The germline V gene has CDR1 LGHDT and CDR2 YNNKEL (reference sequence). The CDR3 has 15 residues. Trimming at V came to 1 base and at J to 6 bases, leaving 1 base not matched to a gene. The CDR3 DNA sequence: TGTGCCAGCAGCCAAGCGGGACAGGGGGCCAATGAGCAGTTCTTC. Protein product: CASSQAGQGANEQFF.

The CDR3 loop reads CASSLGTSGPTTSYEQYF. The DNA for the CDR3 is TGTGCCAGCAGCTTAGGTACGAGCGGGCCGACCACTAGCTACGAGCAGTACTTC. The chain combines TRBV7-8 with TRBJ2-7; D possibly corresponds to TRBD2 (6 bases). Trimming pared 1 base from V and 3 bases from J, leaving 22 bases between. The length of the CDR3 is 18 residues. Looked up from germline, CDR1 is SGHVS and CDR2 is FQNEAQ. Using reference TRBV7-8 and TRBJ2-7 for the parts outside the CDR3, the full variable domain is GAGVSQSPRYKVAKRGQDVALRCDPISGHVSLFWYQQALGQGPEFLTYFQNEAQLDKSGLPSDRFFAERPEGSVSTLKIQRTQQEDSAVYLCASSLGTSGPTTSYEQYFGPGTRLTVT.

Written as DNA, the CDR3 is TGTGCCTGGAGTGTACTTGATGAGCAGTTCTTC. Protein product: CAWSVLDEQFF. This sequence joins TRBV30 and TRBJ2-1; no reliable D call. Trimming removed 0 bases from V and 8 bases from J, with 5 bases in between. The CDR3 is made up of 11 amino acids. Looked up from germline, CDR1 is GTSNPN and CDR2 is SVGIG (reference sequence).

The CDR3 DNA reads TGTGCCAGCAGTTTCCGACCTTACTTGGGTACGCAGTATTTT. Protein product: CASSFRPYLGTQYF. V and J are TRBV28 and TRBJ2-3; D unclear. V was shortened by 3 bases and J by 8 bases, with 15 bases between the two germline ends. Per the germline V gene, CDR1 is MDHEN and CDR2 is SYDVKM. The CDR3 has 14 amino acids.

This sequence joins TRBV12-3 or TRBV12-4 and TRBJ1-2; D gene unclear. With 8 bases removed from V and 7 bases from J, the gap between germline ends came to 11 bases. This CDR3 has 11 residues. CDR3 in amino acids: CASGSEGGYTF. CDR3 nucleotide sequence: TGTGCCAGCGGCTCCGAAGGTGGCTACACCTTC.

This clonotype was recorded a few times. V usage is TRBV20-1 and J usage is TRBJ2-1; TRBD2 agrees at 7 bases. The CDR3 is 16 residues long. V shed 6 bases, J shed 5 bases, and the junction held 16 bases outside the gene matches. The germline V gene has CDR1 DFQATT and CDR2 SNEGSKA (reference sequence). CDR3 amino acids: CSAQGGVGEGHNEQFF. The CDR3 DNA follows: TGCAGTGCCCAAGGCGGTGTGGGGGAGGGTCACAATGAGCAGTTCTTC.

This clonotype was counted a few times. V usage is TRBV7-9 and J usage is TRBJ1-1, with a weak D call TRBD1 (6 bases). Germline CDR1 is SEHNR and CDR2 is FQNEAQ (reference sequence). This CDR3 is built from 16 residues. The V gene lost 1 base and the J gene lost 0 bases, with 12 bases spanning the gap. Here the CDR3 DNA reads TGTGCCAGCAGCTTAGGTCCCGGGACAATGAACACTGAAGCTTTCTTT. This gives the protein CASSLGPGTMNTEAFF.

This chain connects TRBV11-2 to TRBJ1-3; TRBD1 is a possible D gene (6 bases). The V end lost 5 bases, the J end lost 0 bases, and 11 bases lay between the germline ends. Germline V gives CDR1 SGHAT, CDR2 FQNNGV. CDR3 size: 15 residues. CDR3 sequence reads: CASSRPGHSGNTIYF. The CDR3 DNA reads TGTGCCAGCAGCCGGCCGGGACACTCTGGAAACACCATATATTTT.

The chain has TRBV7-9 and TRBJ1-2; D not certain. Germline lookup yields CDR1 SEHNR and CDR2 FQNEAQ (reference sequence). The V and J ends lost 6 bases and 4 bases respectively, with 15 bases between them. This CDR3 comprises 14 residues. CDR3 sequence: CASRPAGGGYGYTF. Written as DNA, the CDR3 is TGTGCCAGCAGGCCCGCGGGCGGCGGCTATGGCTACACCTTC.

This clonotype was counted only a few times. This rearrangement joins TRBV5-6 to TRBJ1-1, with a tentative D call TRBD1 (5 bases). Per the germline V gene, CDR1 is SGHDT and CDR2 is YYEEEE. CDR3 length equals 15 residues. V was pared by 5 bases and J by 2 bases, with 16 bases between. This CDR3 is CASSFNRGTNTEAFF. DNA for the CDR3: TGTGCCAGCAGTTTCAATCGGGGCACTAACACTGAAGCTTTCTTT.

This clonotype was counted only a few times. The chain carries TRBV2 and TRBJ2-3; 8 bases align to TRBD2. The CDR3 length is 18 residues. Germline CDR1 is SNHLY and CDR2 is FYNNEI. J lost 5 bases, V lost 2 bases, and 15 bases had no gene match. The CDR3 bases are TGTGCCAGCAGTGAATTGTTTTCGACTAGCGAAACGGAAGATACGCAGTATTTT. This encodes CASSELFSTSETEDTQYF.